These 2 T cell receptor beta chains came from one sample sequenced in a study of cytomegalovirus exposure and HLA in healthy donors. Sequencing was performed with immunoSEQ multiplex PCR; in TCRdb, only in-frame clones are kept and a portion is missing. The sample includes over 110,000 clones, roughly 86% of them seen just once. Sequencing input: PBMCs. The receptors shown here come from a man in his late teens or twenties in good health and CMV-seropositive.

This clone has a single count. The CDR3 loop is CASSPGWQEVHGYTF. The CDR3 region has the DNA TGTGCCAGCAGCCCGGGGTGGCAGGAGGTTCATGGCTACACCTTC. V gene TRBV11-1 combines with J gene TRBJ1-2; no firm D call. Germline V gene lookup returns CDR1 SGHAT and CDR2 FQDESV (reference sequence). The CDR3 is made up of 15 amino acids. Trimming took off 5 bases at V and 6 bases at J, with 19 bases between the two ends.

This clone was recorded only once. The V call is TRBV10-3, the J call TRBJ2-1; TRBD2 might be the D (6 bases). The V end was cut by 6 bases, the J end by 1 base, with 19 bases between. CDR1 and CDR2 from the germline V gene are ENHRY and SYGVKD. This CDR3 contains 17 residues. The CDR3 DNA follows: TGTGCCATCAGGAGAAACTCGGCGGGGCCTTCCTACAATGAGCAGTTCTTC. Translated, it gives CAIRRNSAGPSYNEQFF.